This T cell receptor beta chain emerged from a study of T cell changes during pregnancy in multiple sclerosis. The CDR3 is made up of 15 amino acids. V lost 3 bases and J lost 4, with 10 bases in between. Germline V CDR1 and CDR2: KGHSH, LQKENI. This clone was picked up one time. The protocol was immunoSEQ multiplex PCR, while the TCRdb copy is restricted to in-frame clones and leaves out a portion. Altogether roughly 40,000 clones are present, 80% to 95% being singletons, with the ten largest covering roughly 0.5%. V usage is TRBV18 and J usage is TRBJ2-6, with a possible D match to TRBD1 (6 bases). The sequencing used CD4+ T cells from peripheral blood mononuclear cells, collected in the second trimester of pregnancy. This clonotype originated in a female donor in good health, enrolled as a control in a pregnancy study. The CDR3 nucleotides are TGTGCCAGCTCACCCGGACAGACCGGGGCCAACGTCCTGACTTTC. This codes for CASSPGQTGANVLTF.